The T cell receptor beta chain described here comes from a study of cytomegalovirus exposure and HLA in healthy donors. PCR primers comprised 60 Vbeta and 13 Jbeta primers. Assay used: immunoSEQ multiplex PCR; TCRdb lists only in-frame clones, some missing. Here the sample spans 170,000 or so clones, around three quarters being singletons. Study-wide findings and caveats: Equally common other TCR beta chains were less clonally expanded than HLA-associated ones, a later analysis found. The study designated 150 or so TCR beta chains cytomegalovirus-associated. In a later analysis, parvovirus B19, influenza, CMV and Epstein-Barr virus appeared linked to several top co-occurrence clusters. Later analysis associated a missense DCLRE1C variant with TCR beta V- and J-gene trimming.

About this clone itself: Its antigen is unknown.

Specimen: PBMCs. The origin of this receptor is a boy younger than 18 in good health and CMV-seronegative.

The CDR3 nucleotides are TGTGCCAGCAGTTCCGGACTAGCGGAATACGAGCAGTACTTC. Residues: CASSSGLAEYEQYF. The gene calls are TRBV11-3 and TRBJ2-5; 10 positions agree with TRBD2. The last part of the DNA fits TRBJ2-7 better; the J call may be wrong. The germline V gene has CDR1 SGHNT and CDR2 YENEEA. There are 14 residues in the CDR3.